The clone carrying this T cell receptor (beta chain) was counted a few times. Its antigen remains unidentified. Libraries for TCR beta were made by quantitative 5'-RACE with molecular barcodes. In TCRdb, the 5' RACE reads were re-called with MiXCR into one record per CDR3 protein. This table has roughly 160,000 distinct CDR3 sequences, around 10% appearing once. The source of the sample is a study of CD8 T cells in ankylosing spondylitis. V was pared by 3 bases and J by 0 bases, with 9 bases between. Germline CDR1 SNHLY, CDR2 FYNNEI. The CDR3 consists of 16 residues. Study outcomes and limitations: There was a TCR beta motif, made of several highly homologous variants, that appeared characteristic of ankylosing spondylitis blood. The disease-linked clones had a CD8+ phenotype and low blood frequencies. Earlier authors reported some of these motif variants in reactive arthritis synovial fluid and blood.

The sequencing input was blood, either unsorted or a sorted T cell fraction (not recorded which). This clonotype was sampled from a male donor with ankylosing spondylitis or in good health (not recorded which). J is TRBJ2-6 and V is TRBV2, with a possible D match to TRBD2 (5 bases). Written as DNA, the CDR3 is TGTGCCAGCAGTGACGGGATTAGCTCTGGGGCCAACGTCCTGACTTTC. This encodes CASSDGISSGANVLTF.